This T cell receptor (beta chain) was profiled in a study of CXCR3-negative and CXCR3-positive naive CD8 T cells. Study conclusions and caveats: Similar TRBV-TRBJ gene usage was seen in naive CXCR3-negative and CXCR3-positive cells, but not in memory cells. Diversity in memory CD8+ cells fell much lower than the comparably high levels seen in both naive subsets.

Remarks on this clonotype: Its specificity is not known.

The CDR3 totals 15 residues. CDR1 is MDHEN, CDR2 SYDVKM, per germline. CD45RO-CCR7+CD27+CD95- defined naive CD8+ T cells. 5' RACE with UMI labels generated the TRB cDNA libraries. Using the 5' RACE reads, TCRdb records one entry per CDR3 protein without DNA. The listing contains about 41,000 distinct CDR3 sequences. This rearrangement joins TRBV28 to TRBJ2-7. Sample: naive CXCR3- CD8+ T cells from blood. The subset: CD45RO-CCR7+CD27+CD95- naive CD8+ T cells lacking CXCR3 (TNR3-). The clonotype comes from a human donor in good health. Some clones in this sample may be carry-over from other donors' samples. This chain's CDR3 is CASSSIIPLEDEQYF. Full variable domain (outside the CDR3, taken from reference TRBV28 and TRBJ2-7): DVKVTQSSRYLVKRTGEKVFLECVQDMDHENMFWYRQDPGLGLRLIYFSYDVKMKEKGDIPEGYSVSREKKERFSLILESASTNQTSMYLCASSSIIPLEDEQYFGPGTRLTVT.